The T cell receptor beta chain described here comes from a study of early T cells in non-severe SARS-CoV-2 infection. With respect to this clonotype: Antigen: not known.

Regarding the study as a whole: Clonotype matching in VDJdb favored anti-spike CD8 responses and did not capture private and CD4 specificities.

V shed 3 bases, J shed 6 bases, and the junction held 14 bases outside the gene matches. The CDR3 runs 17 residues. CDR1 and CDR2 from the germline V gene are LGHNT and FRNRAP. Each single cDNA molecule received a unique molecular identifier. Each CDR3 protein gets one entry after TCRdb re-called the 5' RACE reads with MiXCR. The profile covers around 68,000 distinct CDR3 sequences, with around an eighth appearing a single time and 1.3% to 1.5% taken by the ten largest. The chain joins TRBV12-5 to TRBJ2-7; TRBD1 matches at 10 bases. This TCR was recovered from an adult who was a healthcare worker with PCR-confirmed SARS-CoV-2 infection or an uninfected control (not recorded which). The sample consisted of whole blood, taken at baseline. CDR3 protein: CASGFWKPGTGVSEQYF. CDR3 sequence (DNA): TGTGCTAGTGGTTTTTGGAAACCCGGGACAGGGGTTAGCGAGCAGTACTTC.